These 9 T cell receptor beta chains were sequenced from one sample in a study of shared clonotypes between healthy human individuals. Repertoires were generated with immunoSEQ multiplex PCR, while TCRdb's copy carries only in-frame clones and drops some. The profile covers 500,000 to 550,000 clones, with approximately 95% appearing a single time and about 0.064% taken by the ten largest. The sequencing input was naive CD4+ T cells sorted from blood. Noted subset: CD45RA+ positively selected. All receptors derive from a woman aged 25-40 years in good health.

This clone was seen only once. The rearrangement links TRBV28 to TRBJ2-6; 9 bases match TRBD1. Trimming took 1 base from V and 0 from J; bases not matched to a gene: 13. Germline CDR1 MDHEN, CDR2 SYDVKM. CDR3 size: 21 residues. For the CDR3, the DNA is TGTGCCAGCAGTTTATATCCCCCCACGACAGGGGGGTTCTCTGGGGCCAACGTCCTGACTTTC. Its protein is CASSLYPPTTGGFSGANVLTF.

The chain employs TRBV19 and TRBJ2-3; a weak D match, TRBD2 (6 bases). This CDR3 contains 16 residues. Looked up from germline, CDR1 is LNHDA and CDR2 is SQIVND (reference sequence). Trimming left V 7 bases short and J 0 bases short, with 17 bases between. CDR3: CASNEGWAGSTDTQYF. As DNA, the CDR3 is TGTGCCAGTAATGAAGGATGGGCGGGAAGCACAGATACGCAGTATTTT.

The gene calls are TRBV14 and TRBJ2-5; D might be TRBD1 or TRBD2, each matching 5 bases. CDR3 length: 15 residues. Trimming removed 4 bases from V and 5 bases from J, with 17 bases in between. The germline V gene encodes CDR1 SGHDN and CDR2 FVKESK. The CDR3 reads CASSRTTVGVETQYF. Here the CDR3 DNA reads TGTGCCAGCAGCCGAACTACCGTGGGGGTGGAGACCCAGTACTTC. The entire variable domain, with the rest obtained from reference TRBV14 and TRBJ2-5, is as follows: EAGVTQFPSHSVIEKGQTVTLRCDPISGHDNLYWYRRVMGKEIKFLLHFVKESKQDESGMPNNRFLAERTGGTYSTLKVQPAELEDSGVYFCASSRTTVGVETQYFGPGTRLLVL.

CDR3 DNA: TGTGCCAGCTCATCTCCGGGACTTCGCCACACCGGGGAGCTGTTTTTT. Translating gives CASSSPGLRHTGELFF. The chain employs TRBV18 and TRBJ2-2; the D gene is possibly TRBD2 (6 bases). Germline-derived CDR1 and CDR2 are KGHSH and LQKENI. Trimming removed 5 bases at V and 3 bases at J, with 16 bases between. The CDR3 totals 16 residues. The full variable domain, with the rest looked up from reference TRBV18 and TRBJ2-2, is NAGVMQNPRHLVRRRGQEARLRCSPMKGHSHVYWYRQLPEEGLKFMVYLQKENIIDESGMPKERFSAEFPKEGPSILRIQQVVRGDSAAYFCASSSPGLRHTGELFFGEGSRLTVL.

The J gene is TRBJ2-6, the V gene TRBV18; D perhaps matches TRBD1 (5 bases). Germline V CDR1 and CDR2: KGHSH, LQKENI. This CDR3 is built from 15 residues. V shed 4 bases and J shed 0 bases, with 7 bases lying between them. The CDR3 spells CASSLDSSGANVLTF. For the CDR3, the DNA is TGTGCCAGCTCACTCGACAGCTCTGGGGCCAACGTCCTGACTTTC. Using reference TRBV18 and TRBJ2-6 for the parts outside the CDR3, the full variable domain is NAGVMQNPRHLVRRRGQEARLRCSPMKGHSHVYWYRQLPEEGLKFMVYLQKENIIDESGMPKERFSAEFPKEGPSILRIQQVVRGDSAAYFCASSLDSSGANVLTFGAGSRLTVL.

The chain has TRBV7-2 and TRBJ2-1; D might be TRBD1 or TRBD2, each matching 6 bases. V lost 1 base to trimming and J lost 8 bases, with 12 bases between them. This CDR3 has 14 amino acids. Germline CDR1 reads SGHTA; CDR2 reads FQGNSA. The CDR3 protein is CASSLEQGGYEQFF. Here the CDR3 DNA reads TGTGCCAGCAGCTTAGAACAGGGAGGTTATGAGCAGTTCTTC.

The chain uses TRBV2 and TRBJ1-5; D is uncertain. The germline V and J ends were trimmed by 3 bases and 7 bases, with 10 bases remaining between them. Per the germline V gene, CDR1 is SNHLY and CDR2 is FYNNEI. The CDR3 loop spans 13 amino acids. CDR3 sequence: CASSDEGHQPQHF. The CDR3 nucleotides are TGTGCCAGCAGTGACGAGGGTCACCAGCCCCAGCATTTT.

CDR3 in DNA: TGCGCCAGCAGCTTCGGACAGTCCTACGAGCAGTACTTC. It specifies CASSFGQSYEQYF. The rearrangement joins TRBV5-1 to TRBJ2-7; possibly TRBD1 for D (6 bases). The CDR3 is made up of 13 amino acids. Trimming pared 2 bases from V and 1 base from J, leaving 7 bases between. Germline V gene sequence: CDR1 SGHRS, CDR2 YFSETQ.

The chain couples TRBV14 to TRBJ1-2, with 8 bases matching TRBD1. V was clipped by 2 bases and J by 8 bases; unmatched bases: 1. The CDR3 consists of 12 residues. Germline CDR1 and CDR2: SGHDN and FVKESK. CDR3 nucleotides: TGTGCCAGCAGCCAAAACAGGGGGGGCTACACCTTC. Translated: CASSQNRGGYTF.